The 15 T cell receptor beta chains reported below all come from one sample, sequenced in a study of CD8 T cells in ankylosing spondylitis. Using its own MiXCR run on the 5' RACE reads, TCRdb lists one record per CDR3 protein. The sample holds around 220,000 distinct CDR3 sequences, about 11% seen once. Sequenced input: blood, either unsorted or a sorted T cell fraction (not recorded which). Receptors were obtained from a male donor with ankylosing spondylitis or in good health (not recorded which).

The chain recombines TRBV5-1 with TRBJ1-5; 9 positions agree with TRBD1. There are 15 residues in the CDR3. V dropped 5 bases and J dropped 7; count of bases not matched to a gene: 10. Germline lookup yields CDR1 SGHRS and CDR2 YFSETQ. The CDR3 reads CASRRVTGGDQPQHF. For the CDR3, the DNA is TGCGCCAGCAGGCGGGTTACAGGGGGCGACCAGCCCCAGCATTTT.

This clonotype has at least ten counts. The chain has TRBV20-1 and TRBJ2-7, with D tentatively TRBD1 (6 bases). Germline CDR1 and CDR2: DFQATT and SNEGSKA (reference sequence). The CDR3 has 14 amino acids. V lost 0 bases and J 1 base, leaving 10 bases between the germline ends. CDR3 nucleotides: TGCAGTGCTAGAGAGGCGGACAGTTCCTACGAGCAGTACTTC. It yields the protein CSAREADSSYEQYF.

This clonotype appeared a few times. This CDR3 reads CASSRTALNTEAFF. CDR3 bases: TGTGCCAGCAGCCGGACAGCCCTGAACACTGAAGCTTTCTTT. This chain links TRBV5-5 with TRBJ1-1, with D maybe TRBD1 (6 bases). Germline V gives CDR1 SGHKS, CDR2 YYEKEE (reference sequence). CDR3 size: 14 residues. V was shortened by 4 bases and J by 0 bases, with 10 bases between the two germline ends. The full variable domain, rest sourced from reference TRBV5-5 and TRBJ1-1, is DAGVTQSPTHLIKTRGQQVTLRCSPISGHKSVSWYQQVLGQGPQFIFQYYEKEERGRGNFPDRFSARQFPNYSSELNVNALLLGDSALYLCASSRTALNTEAFFGQGTRLTVV.

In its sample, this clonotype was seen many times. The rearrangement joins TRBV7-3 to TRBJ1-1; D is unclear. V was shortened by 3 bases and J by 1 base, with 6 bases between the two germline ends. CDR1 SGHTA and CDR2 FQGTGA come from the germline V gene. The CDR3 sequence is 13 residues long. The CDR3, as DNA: TGTGCCAGCAGCTTCAGACAGAACACTGAAGCTTTCTTT. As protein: CASSFRQNTEAFF.

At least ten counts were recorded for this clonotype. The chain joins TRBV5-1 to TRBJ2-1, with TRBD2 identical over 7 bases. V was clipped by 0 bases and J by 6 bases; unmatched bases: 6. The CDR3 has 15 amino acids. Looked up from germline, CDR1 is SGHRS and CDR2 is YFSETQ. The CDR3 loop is CASSLGSGTTNEQFF. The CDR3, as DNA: TGCGCCAGCAGCTTGGGGTCCGGGACTACCAATGAGCAGTTCTTC.

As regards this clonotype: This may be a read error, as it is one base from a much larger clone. The CDR3 bases are TGTGCCAGCAGTCGCATACGGGCGGGGGGTGAGCAGTACTTC. Protein: CASSRIRAGGEQYF. This chain joins TRBV28 and TRBJ2-1, with TRBD2 matching over 8 bases. Near its end, the DNA agrees better with TRBJ2-7, so the J call may be wrong. This CDR3 comprises 14 residues. CDR1 MDHEN and CDR2 SYDVKM come from the germline V gene.

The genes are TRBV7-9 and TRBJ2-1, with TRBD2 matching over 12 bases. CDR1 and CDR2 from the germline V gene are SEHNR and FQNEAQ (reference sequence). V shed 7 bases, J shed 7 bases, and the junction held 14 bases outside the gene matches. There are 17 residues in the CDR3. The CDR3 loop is CASTQRSGLAGINEQFF. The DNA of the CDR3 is TGTGCCAGCACCCAAAGGAGCGGACTAGCGGGGATTAATGAGCAGTTCTTC.

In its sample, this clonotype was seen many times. In DNA form, the CDR3 reads TGTGCCAGCAGTTACAAGCCAGCGGGGGCCGGGGAGCTGTTTTTT. The encoded protein is CASSYKPAGAGELFF. The chain employs TRBV6-5 and TRBJ2-2, with 8 bases identical to TRBD2. CDR1 and CDR2 (germline): MNHEY, SVGAGI. CDR3 length equals 15 residues. The V and J ends lost 2 bases and 6 bases, in that order; junction bases with no gene match: 5.

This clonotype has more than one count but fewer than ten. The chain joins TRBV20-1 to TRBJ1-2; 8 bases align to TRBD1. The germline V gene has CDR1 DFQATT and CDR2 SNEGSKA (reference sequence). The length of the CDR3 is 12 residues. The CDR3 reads CTARQGAEGYTF. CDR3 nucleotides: TGCACCGCCAGGCAGGGGGCGGAAGGCTACACCTTC.

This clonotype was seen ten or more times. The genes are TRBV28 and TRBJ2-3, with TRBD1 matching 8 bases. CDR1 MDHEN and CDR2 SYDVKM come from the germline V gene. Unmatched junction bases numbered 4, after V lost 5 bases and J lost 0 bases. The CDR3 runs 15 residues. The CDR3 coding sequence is TGTGCCAGCAGTGGGCGGACAGGGAGCACAGATACGCAGTATTTT. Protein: CASSGRTGSTDTQYF.

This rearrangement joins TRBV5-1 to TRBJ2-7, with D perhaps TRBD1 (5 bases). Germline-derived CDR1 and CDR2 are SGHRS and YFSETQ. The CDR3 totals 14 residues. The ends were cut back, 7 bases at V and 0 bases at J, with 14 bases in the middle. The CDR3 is CASSTEGDSYEQYF. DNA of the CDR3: TGCGCCAGCTCCACCGAAGGGGACTCCTACGAGCAGTACTTC.

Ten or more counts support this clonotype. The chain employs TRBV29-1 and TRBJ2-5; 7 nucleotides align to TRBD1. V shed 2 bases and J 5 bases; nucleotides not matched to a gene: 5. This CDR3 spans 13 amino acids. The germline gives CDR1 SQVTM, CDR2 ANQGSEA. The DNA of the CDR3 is TGCAGCGTTGAATCAGGGGGTTCTGAGACCCAGTACTTC. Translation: CSVESGGSETQYF.

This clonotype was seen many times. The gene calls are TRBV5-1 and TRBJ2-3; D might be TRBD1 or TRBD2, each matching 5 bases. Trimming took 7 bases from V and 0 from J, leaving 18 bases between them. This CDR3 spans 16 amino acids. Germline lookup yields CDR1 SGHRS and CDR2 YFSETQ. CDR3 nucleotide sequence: TGCGCCAGCTATCTTGGGACGGATCCTAGCACAGATACGCAGTATTTT. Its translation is CASYLGTDPSTDTQYF.

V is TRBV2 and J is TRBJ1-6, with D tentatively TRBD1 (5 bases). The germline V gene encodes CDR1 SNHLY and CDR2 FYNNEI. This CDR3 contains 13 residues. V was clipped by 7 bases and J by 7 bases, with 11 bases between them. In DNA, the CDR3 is TGTGCCAGCAAGGGGACTACAAATTCACCCCTCCACTTT. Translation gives CASKGTTNSPLHF.

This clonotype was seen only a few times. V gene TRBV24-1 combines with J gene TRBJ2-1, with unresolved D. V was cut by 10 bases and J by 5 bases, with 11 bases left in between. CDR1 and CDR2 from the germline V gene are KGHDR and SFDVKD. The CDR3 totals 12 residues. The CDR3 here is CATADFDNEQFF. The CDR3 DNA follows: TGTGCCACGGCAGATTTCGACAATGAGCAGTTCTTC.